This T cell receptor (beta chain) stems from a study of graft-versus-host responses after intestinal transplantation. Repertoires were generated with immunoSEQ multiplex PCR, while TCRdb's copy carries only in-frame clones and drops some. The top ten clones hold 0.4% to 0.5% of a sample with about 94,000 clones, roughly nine tenths of them seen once. Regarding the study as a whole: The recipient marrow held GvH clones, and some of them showed up first in ileum or blood.

Trimming removed 5 bases at V and 3 bases at J, with 18 bases between. There are 15 residues in the CDR3. Germline loops: CDR1 SGHKS, CDR2 YYEKEE (reference sequence). In regard to this clone: As yet, its antigen is unknown.

The material sequenced was unstimulated CD8+ T cells sorted from spleen or lymph node cells, taken before intestinal transplant. The genes are TRBV5-5 and TRBJ2-7; TRBD2 is a possible D gene (7 bases). The receptor was isolated from a human donor who received an intestinal transplant. CDR3 in DNA: TGTGCCAGCAGGAACAGGGCGGGAGAAATCTACGAGCAGTACTTC. It translates to CASRNRAGEIYEQYF.